Below are 10 T cell receptor beta chains sequenced from a single sample in a study of CD8+ T cells in alopecia areata. TCR sequencing used cDNA made by reverse transcription of extracted RNA. Data came from immunoSEQ multiplex PCR; TCRdb stores just in-frame clones and leaves some out. The repertoire holds approximately 150,000 clones, approximately 59% seen once, with 16% in the top ten. Treatment described: oral pan-JAK inhibitor, 5-10 mg twice daily. The material was CD4+ T cells sorted from blood, obtained at approximately week 60, from a patient treated with tofacitinib. These receptors all come from a human donor with alopecia areata.

In its sample, this clone was seen once. This chain connects TRBV13 to TRBJ1-2; a weak D match, TRBD1 (5 bases). With 3 bases removed from V and 4 bases from J, the gap between germline ends came to 15 bases. This CDR3 spans 15 amino acids. CDR1 and CDR2 (germline): PRHDT, FYEKMQ (reference sequence). The CDR3 here is CASSFGRGPGYGYTF. The CDR3 nucleotides read TGTGCCAGCAGCTTCGGAAGGGGCCCGGGCTATGGCTACACCTTC.

The chain joins TRBV30 to TRBJ1-5, with 11 bases identical to TRBD1. V lost 0 bases, J lost 6 bases, and 7 bases stayed unmatched. Germline CDR1 GTSNPN, CDR2 SVGIG (reference sequence). This CDR3 has 16 amino acids. The CDR3 loop is CAWSVGTGGYGQPQHF. The DNA for the CDR3 is TGTGCCTGGAGTGTAGGGACAGGGGGTTACGGTCAGCCCCAGCATTTT.

The V call is TRBV5-4, the J call TRBJ2-7; D is possibly TRBD2 (6 bases). Deletions cut 4 bases from V and 5 bases from J, with 13 bases between. This CDR3 region has 13 residues. Germline assignment: CDR1 SGHNT and CDR2 YYREEE (reference sequence). As DNA, the CDR3 is TGTGCCAGCAGCCCACGTGGGGGGAACGAGCAGTACTTC. Amino acid sequence: CASSPRGGNEQYF.

The chain joins TRBV29-1 to TRBJ2-7; possible D gene TRBD1, 5 bases. CDR1 is SQVTM and CDR2 is ANQGSEA in the germline V gene. This CDR3 spans 13 amino acids. Trimming removed 5 bases at V and 8 bases at J, with 19 bases between. CDR3 in DNA: TGCAGCGTTTCAGGGCAGGCCCCCGGAAAGCAGTACTTC. It encodes CSVSGQAPGKQYF.

V and J are TRBV7-9 and TRBJ2-5; D is tentatively TRBD1 or TRBD2 (5 bases each). The CDR3 has 13 residues. The germline V and J ends were trimmed by 11 bases and 5 bases, with 18 bases remaining between them. Germline lookup yields CDR1 SEHNR and CDR2 FQNEAQ (reference sequence). The CDR3 nucleotides read TGTGCCTCCGGAGGCCGGGGCGGTGAGACCCAGTACTTC. Protein product: CASGGRGGETQYF.

A few counts support this clone. The chain has TRBV29-1 and TRBJ1-1, with 12 bases that match TRBD1. V dropped 6 bases and J dropped 2; count of bases not matched to a gene: 7. CDR3 size: 15 residues. Germline CDR1 SQVTM, CDR2 ANQGSEA. Written as DNA, the CDR3 is TGCAGCGTCGGGACAGGGGGCGCAGGAAACACTGAAGCTTTCTTT. Its protein product is CSVGTGGAGNTEAFF.

The chain combines TRBV30 with TRBJ1-4; TRBD1 matches at 10 bases. There are 17 residues in the CDR3. The germline V gene has CDR1 GTSNPN and CDR2 SVGIG (reference sequence). Trimming cost V 0 bases and J 4 bases; bases outside gene matches: 8. Here the CDR3 reads CAWSVMDRGSNNEKLFF. In DNA, the CDR3 is TGTGCCTGGAGTGTGATGGACAGGGGGTCAAATAATGAAAAACTGTTTTTT.

V usage is TRBV9 and J usage is TRBJ1-1; the D is unclear. V lost 4 bases and J 2 bases, leaving 18 bases between the germline ends. Per germline, CDR1 SGDLS and CDR2 YYNGEE. There are 16 residues in the CDR3. The chain's CDR3 is CASSTNPGSRNTEAFF. The CDR3 bases are TGTGCCAGCAGCACAAACCCGGGGTCCAGAAACACTGAAGCTTTCTTT.

The chain carries TRBV30 and TRBJ1-1, with 11 bases identical to TRBD1. Germline-derived CDR1 and CDR2 are GTSNPN and SVGIG (reference sequence). V trimming: 5 bases; J trimming: 2 bases; junction bases outside the gene matches: 1. The CDR3 spans 13 residues. The DNA for the CDR3 is TGTGCCTGGGGACAGGGGGCCAACACTGAAGCTTTCTTT. Residues: CAWGQGANTEAFF.

This chain joins TRBV29-1 and TRBJ2-7; 8 nucleotides align to TRBD2. Looked up from germline, CDR1 is SQVTM and CDR2 is ANQGSEA. With V trimmed by 6 bases and J by 3 bases, 19 bases remained unmatched. The CDR3 length is 17 residues. CDR3 DNA sequence: TGCAGCGTCGCTATGAGGCCCCGTCTAGCGGGTGACTACGAGCAGTACTTC. Protein sequence: CSVAMRPRLAGDYEQYF.